The next 28 T cell receptor beta chains were all read from a single sample in a study of T-cell memory formation after mild COVID-19. TCRdb re-analysed the 5' RACE reads in MiXCR, keeping a single row per CDR3 protein. This sample has some 150,000 distinct CDR3 sequences, with more than 13% found just once. Sequences were obtained from PBMCs or a T cell subset sorted from them (not recorded which). These receptor sequences come from an adult woman who had mild COVID-19 (a few samples of this study predate the infection). Cell type and time point are not known.

This clonotype was observed a few times. This chain uses TRBV19 with TRBJ1-5, with 7 nucleotides matching TRBD1. V shed 6 bases, J shed 6 bases, and the junction held 2 bases outside the gene matches. This CDR3 comprises 12 residues. Germline assignment: CDR1 LNHDA and CDR2 SQIVND (reference sequence). The CDR3 DNA sequence: TGTGCCAGTAGCCCAGGGGGTCAGCCCCAGCATTTT. Translated, it gives CASSPGGQPQHF.

This clonotype was detected only a few times. The chain carries TRBV5-6 and TRBJ1-1; D uncertain. CDR3 length: 12 amino acids. The germline V gene has CDR1 SGHDT and CDR2 YYEEEE. Trimming stripped 7 bases from V and 0 bases from J, with 7 bases between. CDR3 nucleotide sequence: TGTGCCAGCTCTGACGTGAACACTGAAGCTTTCTTT. Translating it yields CASSDVNTEAFF.

The V and J genes are TRBV20-1 and TRBJ2-5, with TRBD2 as a possible D gene (5 bases). The germline V and J ends were trimmed by 4 bases and 5 bases, with 11 bases remaining between them. Looked up from germline, CDR1 is DFQATT and CDR2 is SNEGSKA (reference sequence). The CDR3 has 12 residues. DNA of the CDR3: TGCAGTGCTACCCAGCAGCGGGAGACCCAGTACTTC. It yields the protein CSATQQRETQYF.

The table lists this clonotype with a few counts. V and J are TRBV5-1 and TRBJ2-7; 9 bases match TRBD2. CDR1 is SGHRS, CDR2 YFSETQ, per germline. The CDR3 length is 14 residues. V dropped 2 bases and J dropped 2; count of bases not matched to a gene: 2. The CDR3 here is CASSFASGTYEQYF. Written as DNA, the CDR3 is TGCGCCAGCAGCTTCGCTAGCGGGACCTACGAGCAGTACTTC.

This clonotype has just a few counts. This chain links TRBV6-5 with TRBJ2-7, with 10 positions matching TRBD2. V shed 5 bases, J shed 5 bases, and the junction held 9 bases outside the gene matches. Germline values: CDR1 MNHEY, CDR2 SVGAGI. The CDR3 runs 15 residues. CDR3 residues: CASSPSSGGGNEQYF. The DNA for the CDR3 is TGTGCCAGCAGTCCCTCTAGCGGGGGAGGCAACGAGCAGTACTTC.

This clonotype appeared a few times. This chain uses TRBV4-1 with TRBJ1-1, with 9 bases fitting TRBD1. The CDR3 is 16 residues long. Germline CDR1 MGHRA, CDR2 YSYEKL. V lost 4 bases and J lost 1; bases outside the gene matches: 7. CDR3 bases: TGCGCCAGCAGCCCCGGGACAGGGCGGTGGAACACTGAAGCTTTCTTT. Protein product: CASSPGTGRWNTEAFF.

This clonotype was counted at least ten times. The chain joins TRBV20-1 to TRBJ2-2; D might be TRBD2 (5 bases). There are 16 residues in the CDR3. V was pared by 3 bases and J by 3 bases, with 17 bases between. Germline V CDR1 and CDR2: DFQATT, SNEGSKA (reference sequence). CDR3 sequence: CSASPHGEMDTGELFF. The DNA for the CDR3 is TGCAGTGCTAGCCCCCACGGGGAGATGGACACCGGGGAGCTGTTTTTT.

The V and J genes are TRBV5-1 and TRBJ2-5, with D uncertain. Germline values: CDR1 SGHRS, CDR2 YFSETQ. The germline V and J ends were trimmed by 3 bases and 2 bases, with 20 bases remaining between them. The CDR3 is made up of 17 amino acids. CDR3 region: CASSWYSGGHRQETQYF. CDR3 coding DNA: TGCGCCAGCAGCTGGTACTCGGGCGGTCACCGGCAAGAGACCCAGTACTTC.

This clonotype was seen a few times. The gene calls are TRBV5-1 and TRBJ2-1, with 10 bases identical to TRBD1. CDR1 is SGHRS, CDR2 YFSETQ, per germline. Trimming took 0 bases from V and 9 from J; bases not matched to a gene: 6. The CDR3 totals 15 residues. This chain's CDR3 is CASSLVAGQGTEQFF. CDR3 nucleotides: TGCGCCAGCAGCTTGGTCGCGGGACAGGGGACTGAGCAGTTCTTC.

There are a few counts of this clonotype. The chain uses TRBV7-9 and TRBJ2-5; 9 bases match TRBD1. Unmatched junction bases numbered 14, after V lost 5 bases and J lost 7 bases. The CDR3 loop spans 16 amino acids. CDR1 and CDR2 from the germline V gene are SEHNR and FQNEAQ (reference sequence). The CDR3 here is CASSPSRDRAEGTQYF. The CDR3 nucleotides read TGTGCCAGCAGCCCATCCCGGGACAGGGCTGAAGGGACCCAGTACTTC.

The CDR3 DNA reads TGTGCCAGCAGTTATTCTGCCGCCGGGACAGGGTTTGAGGCCGGGGACATTCAGTACTTC. As protein: CASSYSAAGTGFEAGDIQYF. The rearrangement links TRBV12-3 or TRBV12-4 to TRBJ2-4, with 9 bases that match TRBD1. Trimming took 4 bases from V and 8 from J; bases not matched to a gene: 24. CDR3 length: 20 amino acids.

This clonotype has just a few counts. V and J are TRBV7-9 and TRBJ2-1; 10 bases align to TRBD2. The CDR3 sequence is 17 residues long. From germline, CDR1 is SEHNR and CDR2 FQNEAQ (reference sequence). J was trimmed by 0 bases and V by 1 base; bases with no gene match: 3. The CDR3 protein is CASSLGLAGVSYNEQFF. CDR3 DNA: TGTGCCAGCAGCTTAGGGCTAGCGGGGGTCTCCTACAATGAGCAGTTCTTC.

The sample holds a few counts of this clonotype. This chain uses TRBV7-3 with TRBJ2-3, with 14 positions matching TRBD2. Trimming took 8 bases from V and 14 from J; bases not matched to a gene: 9. This CDR3 spans 13 amino acids. Per the germline V gene, CDR1 is SGHTA and CDR2 is FQGTGA. CDR3 protein: CASGLAGGVERYF. The CDR3, as DNA: TGTGCCAGCGGACTAGCGGGGGGTGTGGAAAGGTATTTT.

In its sample, this clonotype was seen a few times. The chain uses TRBV9 and TRBJ2-3, with D possibly TRBD1 on 6 matching bases. The CDR3 is 14 residues long. Germline CDR1 and CDR2: SGDLS and YYNGEE. V was cut by 0 bases and J by 6 bases, with 11 bases left in between. CDR3 amino acids: CASSVEGTMDTQYF. For the CDR3, the DNA is TGTGCCAGCAGCGTAGAGGGGACAATGGATACGCAGTATTTT.

This clonotype was recorded a few times. The chain joins TRBV24-1 to TRBJ2-7, with D perhaps matching TRBD2 (5 bases). CDR3 length: 13 residues. The germline CDR1 and CDR2 sequences are KGHDR and SFDVKD. V was cut by 5 bases and J by 2 bases, with 9 bases left in between. The CDR3 is CATSGGSPYEQYF. CDR3 nucleotide sequence: TGTGCCACCAGTGGCGGGTCCCCCTACGAGCAGTACTTC.

This rearrangement joins TRBV2 to TRBJ2-1; 11 bases line up with TRBD1. Germline CDR1 is SNHLY and CDR2 is FYNNEI. The length of the CDR3 is 16 residues. The trim removed 4 bases at V and 3 bases at J, leaving 5 bases unmatched. The CDR3: CASSGRTGGIYNEQFF. The CDR3 DNA reads TGTGCCAGCAGTGGACGGACAGGGGGCATCTACAATGAGCAGTTCTTC.

The V call is TRBV4-1, the J call TRBJ2-3; 8 bases fit TRBD1. Germline trimming cut 6 bases from V and 6 bases from J; bases unmatched to any gene: 17. Germline V gene sequence: CDR1 MGHRA, CDR2 YSYEKL. The CDR3 has 17 amino acids. DNA for the CDR3: TGCGCCAGCAGTCCATACCGACGACAGGGGATTATGGATACGCAGTATTTT. Translation gives CASSPYRRQGIMDTQYF.

Only a few counts were recorded for this clonotype. The J gene is TRBJ2-7, the V gene TRBV7-8; D assignment may be TRBD1 or TRBD2 (5 bases each). This CDR3 comprises 15 residues. With 1 base removed from V and 5 bases from J, the gap between germline ends came to 15 bases. Germline assignment: CDR1 SGHVS and CDR2 FQNEAQ. The CDR3 protein is CASSLGGGFLDEQYF. DNA of the CDR3: TGTGCCAGCAGCTTAGGTGGGGGATTTCTCGACGAGCAGTACTTC. Looking up the rest from reference TRBV7-8 and TRBJ2-7 gives the full variable domain: GAGVSQSPRYKVAKRGQDVALRCDPISGHVSLFWYQQALGQGPEFLTYFQNEAQLDKSGLPSDRFFAERPEGSVSTLKIQRTQQEDSAVYLCASSLGGGFLDEQYFGPGTRLTVT.

The rearrangement links TRBV12-3 or TRBV12-4 to TRBJ1-1, with D maybe TRBD1 (5 bases). This CDR3 contains 13 residues. Trimming removed 7 bases from V and 3 bases from J, with 12 bases in between. Written as DNA, the CDR3 is TGTGCCAGCATCCTCCAGGGCTACACTGAAGCTTTCTTT. Its protein is CASILQGYTEAFF.

This clonotype showed up just a few times. The chain couples TRBV30 to TRBJ1-1; D call uncertain. V lost 0 bases to trimming and J lost 2 bases, with 7 bases between them. This CDR3 comprises 13 residues. CDR1 and CDR2 from the germline V gene are GTSNPN and SVGIG (reference sequence). Here the CDR3 DNA reads TGTGCCTGGAGTGTCAACGTCAACACTGAAGCTTTCTTT. Its protein is CAWSVNVNTEAFF.

This clonotype has at least ten counts. The rearrangement uses TRBV29-1 and TRBJ2-1; a weak D match, TRBD2 (5 bases). The germline V and J ends were trimmed by 4 bases and 0 bases, with 10 bases remaining between them. Germline CDR1 is SQVTM and CDR2 is ANQGSEA. This CDR3 has 14 amino acids. CDR3 region: CSVVPAVSYNEQFF. As DNA, the CDR3 is TGCAGCGTTGTTCCAGCGGTCTCCTACAATGAGCAGTTCTTC.

This clonotype has at least ten counts. The chain links TRBV7-2 to TRBJ2-1, with 10 bases matching TRBD1. Germline CDR1 reads SGHTA; CDR2 reads FQGNSA. V dropped 5 bases and J dropped 9; count of bases not matched to a gene: 4. The CDR3 loop spans 13 amino acids. Here the CDR3 DNA reads TGTGCCAGCAGCAGCCGGGACAGGGGTGAGCAGTTCTTC. This sequence encodes CASSSRDRGEQFF. The variable domain in full, completed from reference TRBV7-2 and TRBJ2-1, reads GAGVSQSPSNKVTEKGKDVELRCDPISGHTALYWYRQSLGQGLEFLIYFQGNSAPDKSGLPSDRFSAERTGGSVSTLTIQRTQQEDSAVYLCASSSRDRGEQFFGPGTRLTVL.

This chain links TRBV29-1 with TRBJ2-1; 11 positions agree with TRBD1. This CDR3 has 13 amino acids. Trimming removed 7 bases from V and 3 bases from J; junction bases left unmatched: 2. Germline V gives CDR1 SQVTM, CDR2 ANQGSEA. CDR3 protein: CSGTGGVYNEQFF. In nucleotides, the CDR3 is TGCAGCGGGACAGGGGGCGTCTACAATGAGCAGTTCTTC.

This clonotype was found a few times. V gene TRBV20-1 combines with J gene TRBJ2-7; the match to TRBD1 covers 8 bases. Germline V lookup: CDR1 DFQATT, CDR2 SNEGSKA (reference sequence). The length of the CDR3 is 15 residues. V dropped 0 bases and J dropped 3; count of bases not matched to a gene: 7. The CDR3 region has the DNA TGCAGTGCTAGAGATCCCGGGACAGGTGACTACGAGCAGTACTTC. Its protein product is CSARDPGTGDYEQYF.

The rearrangement links TRBV20-1 to TRBJ2-7; possible D gene TRBD1, 6 bases. This CDR3 is 13 amino acids long. Trimming took 5 bases from V and 0 from J, leaving 11 bases between them. Germline loops: CDR1 DFQATT, CDR2 SNEGSKA (reference sequence). The CDR3 here is CSALGQSSYEQYF. Here the CDR3 DNA reads TGCAGTGCTCTTGGACAGAGCTCCTACGAGCAGTACTTC.

This rearrangement joins TRBV7-9 to TRBJ2-5, with D unresolved. This CDR3 comprises 14 residues. Germline V lookup: CDR1 SEHNR, CDR2 FQNEAQ (reference sequence). V was shortened by 5 bases and J by 2 bases, with 12 bases between the two germline ends. The CDR3 DNA reads TGTGCCAGCAGCCCAGGTGTAGGGCAAGAGACCCAGTACTTC. Its translation is CASSPGVGQETQYF.

The chain joins TRBV11-3 to TRBJ1-2; TRBD1 might be the D (6 bases). The CDR3 spans 13 residues. V was trimmed by 4 bases and J by 4 bases, leaving 10 bases between them. In germline, CDR1 is SGHNT, CDR2 YENEEA. The CDR3 DNA follows: TGTGCCAGCAGCTCACAGACAGGCTATGGCTACACCTTC. It codes for CASSSQTGYGYTF.

This chain joins TRBV18 and TRBJ2-7, with D perhaps matching TRBD1 (5 bases). This CDR3 is built from 14 residues. V was trimmed by 3 bases and J by 3 bases, leaving 12 bases between them. Germline CDR1 and CDR2: KGHSH and LQKENI. The CDR3 region is CASSPDTNDYEQYF. CDR3 coding DNA: TGTGCCAGCTCACCGGACACAAATGACTACGAGCAGTACTTC.